This T cell receptor beta chain was found in a study of T cell changes during pregnancy in multiple sclerosis. The protocol was immunoSEQ multiplex PCR, while the TCRdb copy is restricted to in-frame clones and leaves out a portion. Of tens of thousands of clones listed, about 91% are singletons. Germline loops: CDR1 MGHDK, CDR2 SYGVNS. The CDR3 extends over 14 amino acids. V dropped 5 bases and J dropped 0 bases, with 11 bases sitting between them. Specimen: peripheral blood, collected after pregnancy. The clonotype comes from a female donor with multiple sclerosis, enrolled in a pregnancy study. This chain joins TRBV25-1 and TRBJ2-7; D ambiguous. The CDR3 reads CASSPTESSYEQYF. The CDR3 coding sequence is TGTGCCAGCAGTCCGACGGAGAGCTCCTACGAGCAGTACTTC.